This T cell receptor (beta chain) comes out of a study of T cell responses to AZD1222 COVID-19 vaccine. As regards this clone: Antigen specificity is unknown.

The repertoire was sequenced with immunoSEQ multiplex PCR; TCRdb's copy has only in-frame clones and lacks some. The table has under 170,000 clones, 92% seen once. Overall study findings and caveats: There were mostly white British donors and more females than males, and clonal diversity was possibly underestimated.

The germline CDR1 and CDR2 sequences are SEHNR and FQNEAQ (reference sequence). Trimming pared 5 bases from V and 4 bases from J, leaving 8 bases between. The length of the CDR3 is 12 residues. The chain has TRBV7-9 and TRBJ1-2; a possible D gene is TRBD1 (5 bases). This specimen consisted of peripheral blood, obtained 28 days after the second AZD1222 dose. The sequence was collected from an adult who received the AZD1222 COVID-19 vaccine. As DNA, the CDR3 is TGTGCCAGCAGCAGCGGGGGCTATGGCTACACCTTC. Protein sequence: CASSSGGYGYTF.